This TCR beta chain comes out of a study of blood T cell repertoires in COVID-19. This CDR3 spans 18 amino acids. Germline CDR1 SEHNR, CDR2 FQNEAQ (reference sequence). V gave up 1 base and J gave up 3 bases, with 21 bases separating them. Profiled with immunoSEQ multiplex PCR; TCRdb holds only in-frame clones, not every one. The sample has 38,000 or so clones, over 75% seen once. This TCR was sampled from a human donor in a cohort sampled during active or convalescent COVID-19. The donor label of this sample is uncertain. Sequencing was carried out using peripheral blood. The chain recombines TRBV7-9 with TRBJ1-1, with D maybe TRBD1 (6 bases). The CDR3 here is CASSLGLGGRGSDTEAFF. The CDR3 region has the DNA TGTGCCAGCAGCTTAGGCCTGGGGGGGCGCGGATCGGACACTGAAGCTTTCTTT.